This T cell receptor (beta chain) stems from a study of Ad26.COV2.S vaccination and SARS-CoV-2 variants. Looking at the study overall: Doses of Ad26.COV2.S were injected into muscle once or twice, 56 days apart.

Assay: immunoSEQ multiplex PCR; the TCRdb copy retains only in-frame clones and omits some. The sample lists about 500,000 clones; 80% to 90% were seen once. Comment on this clone: Its specificity is unknown.

Overall study findings and caveats: Spike-specific TCR breadth was greater in vaccine than placebo recipients. Once vaccination had occurred, spike-specific CD8+ and CD4+ T cell responses reportedly showed substantial breadth.

Sample treatment: around 19 received Ad26.COV2.S at low or high dose, single or two shots; 5 received placebo; per-sample allocation not given. Day 63 after the first vaccine or placebo injection was the time point for sampling. A Boston adult aged 18-55 years was the donor. This sequence was found in a person between 18 and 59 years old who received the Ad26.COV2.S COVID-19 vaccine or a placebo. The specimen was peripheral blood, collected in a trial of Ad26.COV2.S vaccine versus placebo.

The CDR3 coding sequence is TGTGCCAGCAGCCCCGTAGCGGGCTCGGGAGATACGCAGTATTTT. Translating it yields CASSPVAGSGDTQYF. The chain is built from TRBV7-2 and TRBJ2-3, with 7 bases aligning to TRBD2. The CDR3 has 15 amino acids. CDR1 SGHTA and CDR2 FQGNSA come from the germline V gene. The V and J ends lost 5 bases and 5 bases, in that order; junction bases with no gene match: 10.